The T cell receptor beta chain described here comes from a study of OX40 agonist ivuxolimab in advanced cancers. Study-wide points: Among the least clonally expanded were partial responders at 0.1-3.0 mg/kg.

V dropped 3 bases and J dropped 10; count of bases not matched to a gene: 12. The CDR3 is made up of 14 amino acids. Germline lookup yields CDR1 SGHDT and CDR2 YYEEEE. Libraries were prepared by immunoSEQ multiplex PCR; TCRdb keeps only in-frame clonotypes and omits some of them. The sample shows more than 100,000 clones, approximately 90% of them seen only once. As to this clone: Its cognate antigen is unknown.

V usage is TRBV5-6 and J usage is TRBJ1-1; 7 bases are shared with TRBD1. This sequence was found in an adult with an advanced solid tumor such as melanoma, head and neck, liver or kidney cancer. Sample: CD4+ or CD8+ T cells sorted from blood, taken in a trial of the OX40 agonist ivuxolimab. CDR3 sequence: CASSWDSKEVLAFF. The DNA for the CDR3 is TGTGCCAGCAGCTGGGACAGCAAAGAAGTGTTAGCTTTCTTT. The full variable domain, with the rest looked up from reference TRBV5-6 and TRBJ1-1, is DAGVTQSPTHLIKTRGQQVTLRCSPKSGHDTVSWYQQALGQGPQFIFQYYEEEERQRGNFPDRFSGHQFPNYSSELNVNALLLGDSALYLCASSWDSKEVLAFFGQGTRLTVV.